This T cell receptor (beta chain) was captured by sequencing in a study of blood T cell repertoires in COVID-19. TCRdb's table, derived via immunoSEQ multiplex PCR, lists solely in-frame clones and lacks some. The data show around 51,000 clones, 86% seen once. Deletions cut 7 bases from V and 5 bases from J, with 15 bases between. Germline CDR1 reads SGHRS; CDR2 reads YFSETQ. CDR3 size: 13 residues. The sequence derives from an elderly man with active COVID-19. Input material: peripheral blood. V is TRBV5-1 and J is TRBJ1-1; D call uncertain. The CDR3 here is CASQIETETEAFF. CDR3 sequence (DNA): TGCGCCAGCCAAATCGAGACGGAGACTGAAGCTTTCTTT.